This passage covers 26 T cell receptor beta chains from one sample sequenced in a study of T cell repertoires in breast cancer (dated by TCRdb to 2016 to 2017). To prepare the library, emulsion pairing was applied. The instrument given in TCRdb is Illumina MiSeq. A second nested PCR with blocking oligos suppressed unpaired genes, then a third nested PCR added Illumina adaptors and barcodes. The public reads were quality trimmed at Q25 with fastp and then assembled into clones with MiXCR by TCRdb, keeping productive beta chains. Every distinct CDR3 protein forms one entry, paired with its most common genes and DNA. This sample gives more than 95 distinct CDR3 sequences in total; roughly two fifths of them show up just once. In total, the top ten clones hold just over 99% of the sample. The study used an expanded emulsion RT-PCR method with primers for all TCR V genes to analyze paired alpha-beta TCRs of CD8+ T cells.

The sequencing input was CD8+ T cells. The source of these receptors is a pool of human donors with breast cancer or a healthy control (not recorded which).

This clonotype was picked up a small number of times. Germline is not matched at one junction end, which may reflect a read error. This CDR3 is CVSRPLATKETQYF. In nucleotides, the CDR3 is TGTGTCAGCAGGCCTCTAGCGACCAAAGAGACCCAGTACTTC. The chain combines TRBV6-1 with TRBJ2-5; D might be TRBD2 (6 bases). The CDR3 is 14 amino acids. From germline, CDR1 is MNHNS and CDR2 SASEGT.

Ten or more counts support this clonotype. CDR3 loop: CASSLAEGSSYNSPLHF. CDR3 sequence (DNA): TGTGCCAGCAGCTTAGCAGAGGGGAGCTCCTATAATTCACCCCTCCACTTT. The rearrangement links TRBV7-2 to TRBJ1-6; tentatively, D is TRBD1 (5 bases). Per germline, CDR1 SGHTA and CDR2 FQGNSA. The V gene lost 0 bases and the J gene lost 0 bases, with 9 bases spanning the gap. The CDR3 is 17 residues long.

This clonotype was found many times. The chain combines TRBV7-3 with TRBJ2-4; TRBD1 matches 11 bases. V lost 2 bases to trimming and J lost 7 bases; unmatched junction nucleotides: 1. The CDR3 is 14 amino acids. CDR1 is SGHTA, CDR2 FQGTGA, per germline. The CDR3 protein is CASSLGQGANIQYF. CDR3 DNA sequence: TGTGCCAGCAGCTTAGGACAGGGGGCGAACATTCAGTACTTC.

V and J are TRBV4-2 and TRBJ2-1; 9 positions agree with TRBD2. CDR3 length equals 16 residues. The ends lost 8 bases at V and 6 bases at J; junction bases unmatched: 14. Germline V gene lookup returns CDR1 LGHNA and CDR2 YNFKEQ. This CDR3 is CASLQLTSGLSNEQFF. CDR3 nucleotides: TGTGCCAGCCTCCAGCTGACTAGCGGTCTATCCAATGAGCAGTTCTTC.

Many counts were recorded for this clonotype. The V and J genes are TRBV6-1 and TRBJ2-5, with D maybe TRBD2 (6 bases). V was clipped by 6 bases and J by 3 bases, with 14 bases between them. This CDR3 is built from 14 residues. CDR1 MNHNS and CDR2 SASEGT come from the germline V gene. The DNA for the CDR3 is TGTGCCAGCAGGCCTCTAGCGACCAAAGAGACCCAGTACTTC. Translating gives CASRPLATKETQYF.

This clonotype showed up many times. The chain employs TRBV7-9 and TRBJ2-5; tentative D call: TRBD2 (5 bases). The CDR3 spans 14 residues. With 5 bases removed from V and 1 base from J, the gap between germline ends came to 11 bases. Germline V gene data show CDR1 as SEHNR and CDR2 as FQNEAQ (reference sequence). DNA for the CDR3: TGTGCCAGCAGCCTGTCCGGGGTCCAAGAGACCCAGTACTTC. Translating gives CASSLSGVQETQYF.

Points on this clonotype: As the CDR3 is not closed by the conserved phenylalanine or tryptophan, this likely results from a read error. No DNA is shown, since the ends of the CDR3 on it are uncertain; the CDR3 is the one TCRdb lists. The gene calls are TRBV7-9 and TRBJ2-2; TRBD1 reflects the table's D call only, with no check against the DNA. The CDR3 totals 14 residues, both ends included. Germline V gene data show CDR1 as SEHNR and CDR2 as FQNEAQ (reference sequence). This CDR3 is CASSPREKTGELLC.

By proportion, this clonotype is hyperexpanded (1% or more). The V and J genes are TRBV7-2 and TRBJ1-5, with D possibly matching TRBD1 (5 bases). The CDR3 covers 13 residues. Trimming cost V 7 bases and J 2 bases, with 9 bases left between them. CDR1 and CDR2 (germline): SGHTA, FQGNSA. Written as DNA, the CDR3 is TGTGCCAGCAACGGAGGGGGCAATCAGCCCCAGCATTTT. Its protein product is CASNGGGNQPQHF.

Notes on this clonotype: One end of the junction fails to match germline, which may point to a read error. The J gene is TRBJ2-2, the V gene TRBV7-2; no firm D call. The CDR3 covers 14 residues. Germline V lookup: CDR1 SGHTA, CDR2 FQGNSA. CDR3 DNA sequence: TGTGCCATCAGCCCCCGGGCGAACACCTGGGAGCTGTTTTTT. Amino acids: CAISPRANTWELFF.

V gene TRBV6-2 or TRBV6-3 combines with J gene TRBJ2-1, with unresolved D. This CDR3 has 14 amino acids. CDR1 and CDR2 (germline): MNHEY, SVGEGT. The V and J ends lost 10 bases and 5 bases respectively, with 18 bases between them. The CDR3 here is CANNVWAINNEQFF. In DNA form, the CDR3 reads TGTGCCAACAACGTGTGGGCTATTAACAATGAGCAGTTCTTC.

This clonotype is medium-sized. The chain has TRBV19 and TRBJ2-3; D not resolved. The CDR3 is 14 residues long. Trimming removed 1 base from V and 0 bases from J, with 5 bases in between. Per the germline V gene, CDR1 is LNHDA and CDR2 is SQIVND (reference sequence). CDR3 residues: CASSIVYSTDTQYF. Here the CDR3 DNA reads TGTGCCAGTAGTATAGTATACAGCACAGATACGCAGTATTTT.

This clonotype was recorded at least ten times. This chain connects TRBV6-9 to TRBJ2-3; TRBD1 aligns across 10 bases. J gave up 2 bases and V 3 bases, and 5 bases lay outside the gene matches. Germline CDR1 MNHGY, CDR2 SVAAGI. The CDR3 has 16 amino acids. CDR3 protein: CASSYSGQGYTDTQYF. CDR3 bases: TGTGCCAGCAGTTACTCGGGACAGGGGTACACAGATACGCAGTATTTT.

This clonotype was seen a single time. A much larger clonotype is one base distant, so this may be a read error. The chain links TRBV19 to TRBJ1-6; D not resolved. Trimming removed 3 bases at V and 0 bases at J, with 12 bases between. The CDR3 is 17 residues long. Germline CDR1 is LNHDA and CDR2 is SQIVND (reference sequence). CDR3 sequence reads: CASSMDVVGSYNSPLHF. CDR3 DNA: TGTGCCAGTAGTATGGATGTCGTGGGCTCCTATAATTCACCCCTCCACTTT.

In the case of this clonotype: The junction departs from germline at one end; a sequencing error may be responsible. This chain uses TRBV7-2 with TRBJ1-5, with a weak D call TRBD1 (6 bases). This CDR3 has 15 amino acids. Germline-derived CDR1 and CDR2 are SGHTA and FQGNSA. Here the CDR3 DNA reads TGTGACAGCAGATTGAACAGGGATCACAATCAGCCCCAGAATTTT. It yields the protein CDSRLNRDHNQPQNF. Full variable domain (outside the CDR3, taken from reference TRBV7-2 and TRBJ1-5): GAGVSQSPSNKVTEKGKDVELRCDPISGHTALYWYRQSLGQGLEFLIYFQGNSAPDKSGLPSDRFSAERTGGSVSTLTIQRTQQEDSAVYLCDSRLNRDHNQPQNFGDGTRLSIL.

This clonotype was counted ten times or more. The chain carries TRBV6-2 or TRBV6-3 and TRBJ1-5, with 9 bases identical to TRBD1. The V and J ends lost 7 bases and 7 bases, in that order; junction bases with no gene match: 11. The CDR3 runs to 15 residues. Germline V gene data show CDR1 as MNHEY and CDR2 as SVGEGT. The CDR3: CASTLGQGFRQPQHF. For the CDR3, the DNA is TGTGCCAGCACCTTGGGACAGGGTTTTCGGCAGCCCCAGCATTTT.

The chain recombines TRBV7-9 with TRBJ1-5; D may be TRBD1 (5 bases). Germline V gives CDR1 SEHNR, CDR2 FQNEAQ (reference sequence). V gave up 8 bases and J gave up 2 bases, with 7 bases separating them. The CDR3 has 12 residues. The CDR3 DNA reads TGTGCCAGCGGAGGGGGCAATCAGCCCCAGCATTTT. Its protein is CASGGGNQPQHF.

About this clonotype itself: The conserved closing phenylalanine or tryptophan is absent in this CDR3, likely reflecting a read error. The DNA is left out, because the CDR3 cannot be placed on it with certainty; the CDR3 is given as TCRdb lists it. V gene TRBV6-1 combines with J gene TRBJ2-1; the table gives TRBD2 as D, unverified against the DNA. From its first to its last residue, the CDR3 has 14 amino acids. Germline CDR1 is MNHNS and CDR2 is SASEGT. The CDR3 loop reads CASNGRAIKNEQLL.

Concerning this clonotype itself: A junction end diverges from the germline sequence, so it may reflect a read error. V gene TRBV4-2 combines with J gene TRBJ2-1, with a possible D match to TRBD2 (5 bases). This CDR3 has 16 residues. CDR1 is LGHNA and CDR2 is YNFKEQ in the germline V gene. CDR3 sequence (DNA): TGTGCCAGCAGCCAGATGACTATCTTGATATACAATGAGAAGTTCTTC. Encoded protein: CASSQMTILIYNEKFF.

The J gene is TRBJ1-4, the V gene TRBV10-1; D not resolved. Looked up from germline, CDR1 is WNHNN and CDR2 is SYGVQD (reference sequence). This CDR3 has 12 amino acids. CDR3 protein: CSLSADRSELFF. The CDR3 DNA reads TGCTCCCTCAGTGCAGACCGGTCTGAACTGTTTTTT.

This clonotype was seen at least ten times. CDR3 loop: CASSALTANEKLFF. The CDR3 DNA reads TGTGCCAGCAGCGCCCTGACGGCTAATGAAAAACTGTTTTTT. The chain carries TRBV7-6 and TRBJ1-4; no clear D. The CDR3 contains 14 residues. The V end lost 5 bases, the J end lost 3 bases, and 10 bases lay between the germline ends. Germline values: CDR1 SGHVS, CDR2 FNYEAQ.

Note on this clonotype: The CDR3 does not end in the conserved phenylalanine or tryptophan, so this is likely a read error. The chain carries TRBV7-9 and TRBJ2-2; D remains unclear. CDR3 length equals 14 residues. Germline V lookup: CDR1 SEHNR, CDR2 FQNEAQ (reference sequence). The CDR3 loop is CASSPRANTGELFV. The CDR3 coding sequence is TGTGCCAGCAGCCCACGGGCGAACACAGGGGAGCTGTTTGTG.

The CDR3 loop is CTTSGELDTQHF. CDR3 sequence (DNA): TGCACCACCTCAGGGGAGTTAGATACGCAGCATTTT. J is TRBJ2-3 and V is TRBV5-1, with D perhaps matching TRBD1 (6 bases). The J call is in doubt because the DNA end fits TRBJ1-5 better. This CDR3 region has 12 residues. Per the germline V gene, CDR1 is SGHRS and CDR2 is YFSETQ.

This clonotype is judged large. The rearrangement links TRBV7-2 to TRBJ1-2, with D maybe TRBD1 (6 bases). CDR3 size: 13 residues. Germline V gives CDR1 SGHTA, CDR2 FQGNSA. Trimming removed 3 bases from V and 4 bases from J, with 9 bases in between. CDR3 DNA: TGTGCCAGCAGCTTTCAGGGGCCCTATGGCTACACCTTC. Translated: CASSFQGPYGYTF.

This clonotype was seen many times. The chain has TRBV5-1 and TRBJ2-3, with TRBD1 as a possible D gene (6 bases). Germline V lookup: CDR1 SGHRS, CDR2 YFSETQ. Trimming took 9 bases from V and 5 from J, leaving 13 bases between them. CDR3 size: 12 residues. The CDR3 nucleotides are TGCGCCACCTCAGGGGAGTTAGATACGCAGTATTTT. It specifies CATSGELDTQYF.

This clonotype appeared a few times. At one of its ends the junction is not consistent with the germline gene, which may arise from a read error. The chain links TRBV7-6 to TRBJ1-4; D unresolved. This CDR3 has 14 amino acids. The germline V gene has CDR1 SGHVS and CDR2 FNYEAQ. For the CDR3, the DNA is TGTGCCAGCAGCGCCCGGTCGGCTAACGAAAAACTGTTTTTT. It translates to CASSARSANEKLFF.

This clonotype was counted a few times. The chain is built from TRBV28 and TRBJ2-7, with a possible D match to TRBD2 (6 bases). This CDR3 comprises 11 residues. The germline V gene has CDR1 MDHEN and CDR2 SYDVKM. CDR3: CGTGERGGQYF. In DNA form, the CDR3 reads TGTGGGACGGGCGAGAGGGGAGGGCAGTACTTC.